Below, one TCR beta chain is given with its context. This sample is part of a study of cytomegalovirus exposure and HLA in healthy donors. It was with 60 Vbeta and 13 Jbeta primers that the PCR ran. Assay: immunoSEQ multiplex PCR; the TCRdb copy retains only in-frame clones and omits some. The table shows 200,000 to 250,000 clones, with 75% to 85% occurring only once. The CDR3 totals 15 residues. V lost 5 bases and J 6 bases, leaving 18 bases between the germline ends. The V gene's germline CDR1 is LNHNV and CDR2 YYDKDF (reference sequence). This sequence joins TRBV15 and TRBJ2-3; D might be TRBD2 (5 bases). This TCR was recovered from a woman aged 60 to 75 in good health and CMV-seropositive. Sequencing was done on a sample of PBMCs. The CDR3 region has the DNA TGTGCCACCAGCCCCCGCGGGCCCGGGTTTGATACGCAGTATTTT. Amino acid sequence: CATSPRGPGFDTQYF.